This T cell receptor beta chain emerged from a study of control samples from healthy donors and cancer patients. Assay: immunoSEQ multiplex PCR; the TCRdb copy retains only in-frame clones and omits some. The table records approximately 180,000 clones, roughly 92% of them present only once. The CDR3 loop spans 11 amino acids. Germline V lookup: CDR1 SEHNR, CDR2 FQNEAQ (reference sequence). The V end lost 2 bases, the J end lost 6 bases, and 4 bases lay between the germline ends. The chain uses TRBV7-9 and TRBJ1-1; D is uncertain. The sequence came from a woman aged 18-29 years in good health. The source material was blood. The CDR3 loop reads CASSLKSEAFF. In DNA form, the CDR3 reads TGTGCCAGCAGCTTAAAATCTGAAGCTTTCTTT.